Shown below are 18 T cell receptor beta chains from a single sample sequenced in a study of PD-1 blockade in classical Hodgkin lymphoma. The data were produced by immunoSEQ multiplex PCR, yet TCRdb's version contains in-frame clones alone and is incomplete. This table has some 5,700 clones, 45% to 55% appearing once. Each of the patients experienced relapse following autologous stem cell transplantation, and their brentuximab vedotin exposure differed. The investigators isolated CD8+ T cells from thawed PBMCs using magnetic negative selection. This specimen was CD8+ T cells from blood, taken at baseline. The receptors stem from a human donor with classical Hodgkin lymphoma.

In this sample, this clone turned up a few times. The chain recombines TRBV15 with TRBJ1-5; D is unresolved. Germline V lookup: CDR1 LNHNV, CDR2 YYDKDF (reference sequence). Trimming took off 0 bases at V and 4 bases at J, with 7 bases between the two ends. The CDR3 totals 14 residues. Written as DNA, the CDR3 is TGTGCCACCAGCAGAGATGGGGTTAATCAGCCCCAGCATTTT. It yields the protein CATSRDGVNQPQHF.

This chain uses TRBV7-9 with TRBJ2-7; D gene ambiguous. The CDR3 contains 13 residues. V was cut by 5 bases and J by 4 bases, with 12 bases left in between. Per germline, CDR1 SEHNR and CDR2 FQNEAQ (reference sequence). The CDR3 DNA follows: TGTGCCAGCAGCCAAGATTTTGAGTACGAGCAGTACTTC. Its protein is CASSQDFEYEQYF. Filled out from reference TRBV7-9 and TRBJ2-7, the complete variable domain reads DTGVSQNPRHKITKRGQNVTFRCDPISEHNRLYWYRQTLGQGPEFLTYFQNEAQLEKSRLLSDRFSAERPKGSFSTLEIQRTEQGDSAMYLCASSQDFEYEQYFGPGTRLTVT.

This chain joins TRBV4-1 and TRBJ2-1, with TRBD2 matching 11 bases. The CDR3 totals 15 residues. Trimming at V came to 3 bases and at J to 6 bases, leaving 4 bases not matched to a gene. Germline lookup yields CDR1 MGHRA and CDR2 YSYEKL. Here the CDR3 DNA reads TGCGCCAGCAGCCACGATGGACTAGCGGGCAATGAGCAGTTCTTC. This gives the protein CASSHDGLAGNEQFF.

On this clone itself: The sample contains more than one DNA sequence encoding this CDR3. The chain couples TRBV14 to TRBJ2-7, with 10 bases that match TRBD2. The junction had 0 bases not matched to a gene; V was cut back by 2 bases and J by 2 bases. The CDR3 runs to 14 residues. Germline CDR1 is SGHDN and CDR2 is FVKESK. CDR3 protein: CASSQTSGAYEQYF. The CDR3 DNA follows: TGTGCCAGCAGCCAAACTAGCGGGGCCTACGAGCAGTACTTC. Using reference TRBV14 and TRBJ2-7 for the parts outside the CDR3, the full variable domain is EAGVTQFPSHSVIEKGQTVTLRCDPISGHDNLYWYRRVMGKEIKFLLHFVKESKQDESGMPNNRFLAERTGGTYSTLKVQPAELEDSGVYFCASSQTSGAYEQYFGPGTRLTVT.

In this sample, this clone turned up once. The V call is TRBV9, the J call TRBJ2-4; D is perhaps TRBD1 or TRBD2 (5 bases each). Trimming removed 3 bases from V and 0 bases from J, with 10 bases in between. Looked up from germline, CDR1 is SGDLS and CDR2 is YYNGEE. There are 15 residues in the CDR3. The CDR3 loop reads CASSDGTLAKNIQYF. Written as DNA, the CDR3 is TGTGCCAGCAGCGACGGGACCCTAGCCAAAAACATTCAGTACTTC.

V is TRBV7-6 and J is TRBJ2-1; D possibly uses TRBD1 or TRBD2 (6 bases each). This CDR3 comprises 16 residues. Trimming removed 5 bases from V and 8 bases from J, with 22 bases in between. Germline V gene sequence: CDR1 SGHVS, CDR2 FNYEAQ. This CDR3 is CASSPGLGGRRDEQFF. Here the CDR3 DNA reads TGTGCCAGCAGCCCCGGGCTCGGGGGCAGGAGGGATGAGCAGTTCTTC.

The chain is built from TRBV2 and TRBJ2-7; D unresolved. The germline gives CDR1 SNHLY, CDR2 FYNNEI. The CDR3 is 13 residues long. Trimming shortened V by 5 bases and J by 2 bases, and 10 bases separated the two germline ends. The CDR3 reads CASSFAPTYEQYF. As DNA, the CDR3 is TGTGCCAGCAGTTTTGCACCTACCTACGAGCAGTACTTC.

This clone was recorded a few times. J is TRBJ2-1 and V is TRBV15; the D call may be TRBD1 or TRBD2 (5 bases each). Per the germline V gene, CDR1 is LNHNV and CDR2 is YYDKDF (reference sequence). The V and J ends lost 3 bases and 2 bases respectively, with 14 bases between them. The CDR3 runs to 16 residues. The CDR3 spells CATSSHGTATYNEQFF. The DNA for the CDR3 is TGTGCCACCAGCAGTCACGGGACCGCTACCTACAATGAGCAGTTCTTC.

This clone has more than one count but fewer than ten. Written as DNA, the CDR3 is TGTGCCAGCAGCTCACCGGACAGCTACGAGCAGTACTTC. Protein product: CASSSPDSYEQYF. V usage is TRBV7-9 and J usage is TRBJ2-7, with D possibly TRBD1 on 6 matching bases. There are 13 residues in the CDR3. Germline V gene lookup returns CDR1 SEHNR and CDR2 FQNEAQ (reference sequence). V lost 4 bases to trimming and J lost 3 bases, with 10 bases between them.

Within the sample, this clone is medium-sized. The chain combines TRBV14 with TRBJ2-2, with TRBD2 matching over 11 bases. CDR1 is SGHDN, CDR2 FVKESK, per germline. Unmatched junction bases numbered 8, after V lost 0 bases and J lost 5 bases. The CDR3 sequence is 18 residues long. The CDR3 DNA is TGTGCCAGCAGCCAAGAAGGACTAGCGGGCCTCGGGACCGGGGAGCTGTTTTTT. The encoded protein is CASSQEGLAGLGTGELFF.

Here the CDR3 reads CASSLVFGGGQPQHF. The DNA for the CDR3 is TGTGCCAGCAGCTTGGTTTTCGGGGGTGGACAGCCCCAGCATTTT. The chain has TRBV5-8 and TRBJ1-5; D possibly corresponds to TRBD1 (5 bases). This CDR3 is built from 15 residues. Trimming shortened V by 0 bases and J by 7 bases, and 14 bases separated the two germline ends. Germline CDR1 is SGHTS and CDR2 is YDEGEE.

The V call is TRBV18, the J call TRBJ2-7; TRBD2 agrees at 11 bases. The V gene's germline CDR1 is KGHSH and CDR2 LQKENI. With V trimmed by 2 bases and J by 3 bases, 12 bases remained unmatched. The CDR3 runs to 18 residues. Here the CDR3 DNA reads TGTGCCAGCTCACCAAGTAGCCTAGCGGGAGGCGGAATCTACGAGCAGTACTTC. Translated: CASSPSSLAGGGIYEQYF.

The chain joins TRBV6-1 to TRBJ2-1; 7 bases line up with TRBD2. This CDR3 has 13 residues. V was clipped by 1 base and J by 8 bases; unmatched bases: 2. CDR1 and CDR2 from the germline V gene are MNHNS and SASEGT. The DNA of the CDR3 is TGTGCCAGCAGTGAAGGGGGGGGTTATGAGCAGTTCTTC. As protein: CASSEGGGYEQFF.

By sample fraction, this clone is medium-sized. CDR3 amino acids: CASSLDGEEVEKLFF. CDR3 coding DNA: TGCGCCAGCAGCTTGGACGGCGAAGAGGTAGAAAAACTGTTTTTT. The rearrangement links TRBV5-1 to TRBJ1-4; D not resolved. CDR3 length equals 15 residues. The V gene's germline CDR1 is SGHRS and CDR2 YFSETQ. V shed 0 bases and J shed 8 bases, with 14 bases lying between them.

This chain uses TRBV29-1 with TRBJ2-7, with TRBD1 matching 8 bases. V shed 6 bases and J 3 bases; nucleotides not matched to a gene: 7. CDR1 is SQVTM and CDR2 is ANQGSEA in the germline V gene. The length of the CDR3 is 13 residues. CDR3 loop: CSVLTGANYEQYF. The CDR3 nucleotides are TGCAGCGTATTGACAGGGGCGAACTACGAGCAGTACTTC.

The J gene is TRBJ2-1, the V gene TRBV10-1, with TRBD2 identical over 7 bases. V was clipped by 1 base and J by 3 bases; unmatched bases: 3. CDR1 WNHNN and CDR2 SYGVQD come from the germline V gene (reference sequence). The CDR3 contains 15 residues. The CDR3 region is CASSELGGSYNEQFF. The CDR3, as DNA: TGCGCCAGCAGTGAGTTGGGGGGGAGCTACAATGAGCAGTTCTTC.

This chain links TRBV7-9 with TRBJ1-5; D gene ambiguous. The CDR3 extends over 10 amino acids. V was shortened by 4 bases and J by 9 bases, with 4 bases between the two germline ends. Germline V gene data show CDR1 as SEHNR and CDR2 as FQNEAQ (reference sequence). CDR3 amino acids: CASSWWPQHF. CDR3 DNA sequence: TGTGCCAGCAGCTGGTGGCCCCAGCATTTT. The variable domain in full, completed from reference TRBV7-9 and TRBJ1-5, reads DTGVSQNPRHKITKRGQNVTFRCDPISEHNRLYWYRQTLGQGPEFLTYFQNEAQLEKSRLLSDRFSAERPKGSFSTLEIQRTEQGDSAMYLCASSWWPQHFGDGTRLSIL.

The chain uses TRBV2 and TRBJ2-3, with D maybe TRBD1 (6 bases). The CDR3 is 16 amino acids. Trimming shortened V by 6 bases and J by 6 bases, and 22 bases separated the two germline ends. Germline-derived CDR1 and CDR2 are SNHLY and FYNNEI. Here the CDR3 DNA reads TGTGCCAGCAGCCCGCCGGTGGGGGCAGTGGGGGATACGCAGTATTTT. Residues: CASSPPVGAVGDTQYF.